Below, one TCR beta chain is given with its context. It lacks a known antigen. No much larger clone exists at a distance of one base, and base qualities are not known. The library was obtained by the immunoSEQ multiplex PCR assay. For TCR sequencing, RNA was extracted from every sample and reverse transcribed into cDNA to serve as template. First-strand cDNA was synthesized using SuperScript III with a 2:1 mix of oligo-dT and random hexamers. A synthetic immune receptor repertoire was used to measure amplification bias, and any remaining bias was corrected computationally. Concerning the study's data processing: Raw reads were preprocessed for error removal, and CDR3 was defined according to IMGT conventions as running from the conserved cysteine to phenylalanine. Clonality was computed by normalizing Shannon entropy by log2 of the number of productive unique TCRs and subtracting the result from 1. CD4 or CD8 identity of scalp clones was inferred by cross-referencing scalp TCRbeta sequences with sorted blood CD4 and CD8 repertoires. TCRdb retrieved this table from immuneACCESS and kept in-frame rearrangements only. Not all clones are present; in checked studies, unresolved V genes account for under half, and no reason is known for the remainder. V and J calls and clone size follow that table, whereas D and trimming were derived from the DNA. This sample gives some 120,000 clones in total; about 57% of them show up just once. Roughly 4.5% of the sample rests with the top ten.

The data were taken from a study of CD8+ T cells in alopecia areata (dated by TCRdb to between 2018 and 2020). For context, the study as a whole: Treated patients were enrolled in an open-label pilot trial of oral tofacitinib at 5 to 10 mg twice daily for moderate-to-severe alopecia areata. Scalp clonality was compared among normal scalp (n=4), patchy alopecia areata scalp (n=8), and alopecia totalis/universalis scalp (n=8). Human TCRbeta sequencing covered scalp tissue and sorted CD4+ and CD8+ peripheral blood T cells from patchy and totalis/universalis alopecia areata patients and healthy controls. Amplification of TCRbeta CDR3 regions was done by immunoSEQ multiplex PCR using 35 Vbeta forward primers and 13 Jbeta reverse primers. RNA came from the PAXgene miRNA kit for fixed scalp, the miRNeasy kit for PBMCs, and the RNeasy kit for mouse skin. Biopsies were taken from tofacitinib-treated patients at baseline and at 4 and 24 weeks of treatment, and a later scalp biopsy was taken in several of the tofacitinib-treated patients. Tofacitinib was administered for 6 to 18 months, and 6 months of follow-up off drug were then conducted to assess delayed response and recurrence. The study used high-throughput TCRbeta sequencing to examine T cell clonal expansion in alopecia areata, in both the C3H/HeJ mouse model and human patients. Summary of the overall study and its limitations: Unlike mouse skin, which is dominated by gammadelta T cells, normal human skin has resident alphabeta T cells that are also sequenced, and this complicates analysis of the scalp TCR repertoire. Lesional scalp, especially in alopecia totalis/universalis, showed higher clonality and more expanded CD8+ clones than normal scalp, suggesting antigenic drive. Compared with mice, TCR sequences shared between patients were less clear, possibly partly because of HLA diversity across the patient population.

Read against the paper, the sample's time point label means: baseline before oral tofacitinib. Lesional scalp punch biopsies and peripheral blood were collected from alopecia areata patients. After PBMCs were isolated by density centrifugation and stained for CD3, CD4 and CD8, a FACSAria was used to sort CD4+ and CD8+ T cells. CDR1 and CDR2, looked up from the germline V gene, are KGHSH and LQKENI. Measured from the cysteine to the phenylalanine, the CDR3 is 15 residues long. Left in the record is the CDR3 DNA by itself, 45 bases read in frame from the first base. After removal of 4 bases from V and 1 base from J, the junction retains 3 bases not matched to a gene.

Source: CD4+ T cells sorted from blood, taken at week 0. The TCR originated in a human donor with alopecia areata. This chain is built from TRBV18 and TRBJ2-3; 9 junctional bases match TRBD2. The DNA sequence is given as TGTGCCAGCTCACTGACTAGCGGTGGCACAGATACGCAGTATTTT. This is translated as CASSLTSGGTDTQYF. Beyond the CDR3, the reference TRBV18 and TRBJ2-3 genes provide the residues; the full variable domain reads: NAGVMQNPRHLVRRRGQEARLRCSPMKGHSHVYWYRQLPEEGLKFMVYLQKENIIDESGMPKERFSAEFPKEGPSILRIQQVVRGDSAAYFCASSLTSGGTDTQYFGPGTRLTVL.